This T cell receptor (beta chain) came from a study of blood T cell repertoires in COVID-19. At the level of the study: Sources were T cells, B-cell-depleted T cells, or PBMCs; the material itself was cDNA or gDNA.

Sequencing used immunoSEQ multiplex PCR; TCRdb keeps in-frame clones, though not all of them. The sample holds fewer than 150,000 clones, roughly 80% seen once. Germline V gene lookup returns CDR1 LGHDT and CDR2 YNNKEL (reference sequence). The CDR3 consists of 16 residues. The V end lost 5 bases, the J end lost 4 bases, and 20 bases lay between the germline ends. This clone was counted only a few times. J is TRBJ1-2 and V is TRBV3-1 (or the pseudogene TRBV3-2); no definite D call. The material sequenced was peripheral blood. The clonotype was recovered from a man aged 70-80 years with acute or convalescent COVID-19. This CDR3 reads CASSYLGAASSYGYTF. Written as DNA, the CDR3 is TGTGCCAGCAGCTACCTCGGAGCCGCATCCAGCTATGGCTACACCTTC.